The sequence of this T cell receptor (beta chain) was determined in a study of T cells after yellow fever vaccination. Overall study findings and caveats: A minor fraction of clonotypes spanned both CD4 and CD8 compartments. A secondary response was less intense yet reached its peak sooner, at day 5 versus 15.

As TCR cDNA was made by 5'RACE template switching, a universal primer site and UMIs were added. MiXCR, run by TCRdb on the 5' RACE reads, gives a single entry per CDR3 protein. Here the sample spans around 320,000 distinct CDR3 sequences, about 10% being singletons. From germline, CDR1 is SGHTA and CDR2 FQGNSA. The CDR3 runs 14 residues. V lost 8 bases to trimming and J lost 4 bases; unmatched junction nucleotides: 4. This clonotype has ten or more counts. Its cognate antigen is unknown. The chain carries TRBV7-2 and TRBJ2-3; 12 nucleotides agree with TRBD2. The sequencing here drew on CD4+ T cells sorted from PBMCs, taken 45 days after the yellow fever booster vaccination. The clonotype originates from a man between 18 and 29 years old who received the YFV17D yellow fever vaccine. The CDR3 bases are TGTGCCAGCTCTAGCGGGGGGGCCCCAGATACGCAGTATTTT. This sequence encodes CASSSGGAPDTQYF.